There are many counts of the clone carrying this TCR beta chain. Its antigen is not identified. Trimming cost V 8 bases and J 4 bases, with 11 bases left between them. Germline V gives CDR1 MNHNS, CDR2 SASEGT. The CDR3 is 12 residues long. The data are from a study of Graves' ophthalmopathy and Graves' hyperthyroidism. General observations from the study: Most clonotypes expanded in thyroid above 0.001 frequency were present in blood too. With approximately 88% sensitivity and about 83% specificity, a 13-signature model separated ophthalmopathy from stable hyperthyroidism.

Amplification of the TCR beta CDR3 regions used RNA transcripts (as template). HTBI primers were employed in first-round RT-PCR, then a second-round multiplex PCR followed. Via MiXCR, TCRdb re-called the multiplex PCR reads, giving one row per CDR3 protein. This sample yields about 480,000 distinct CDR3 sequences, of which under 15% are seen a single time; around 9.8% belongs to the top ten. The clonotype comes from a woman between 25 and 40 years old with Graves' ophthalmopathy. Sequencing was done on a sample of blood. This chain connects TRBV6-1 to TRBJ1-2; no clear D. In nucleotides, the CDR3 is TGTGCCAGCGGTACCATCCTCTATGGCTACACCTTC. Translation: CASGTILYGYTF.